This TCR beta chain emerged from a study of persistence of HIV-infected CD4 T cells (dated by TCRdb to 2020 to 2022). A note on the overall study: Participants had been on suppressive ART for a median of around eight years. The TCR cluster analysis across participants included 8 participants for CMV and more than five participants for Gag. Anti-CD3/anti-CD28 stimulation activated a higher proportion of cells, with a lower memory fraction, than antigen stimulation. Proviral sequencing was used to assess clonality among infected cells, whereas TCRbeta sequencing gauged the clonality of all cells within each sorted population. The study isolated CMV- and HIV-1 Gag-responding CD4+ T cells from ART-treated individuals to examine antigen-driven clonal expansion of HIV-1-infected cells. Apart from a couple of participants who underwent leukapheresis at a single time point, peripheral blood samples of up to roughly 180 mL were collected from participants at multiple time points. The study at large found these results: The study involved few individuals and tested only a limited range of antigens. Degenerate expanded CDR3beta sequences were enriched in antigen-responding cells, suggesting convergent selection of CD4+ responses to CMV and Gag. Bulk TCR analyses could not be restricted to the rare CMV-responding cells that actually carried HIV-1 proviruses. A correlation was observed between TCR oligoclonality and proviral oligoclonality within the same sorted populations. TCRbeta richness in CMV- and Gag-responding cells was significantly lower than in anti-CD3/anti-CD28-responding cells; CMV-responding cells had higher oligoclonality than CD3/CD28-stimulated and Gag-responding cells.

For this clone: It has no known antigen specificity. Base qualities are missing; no much larger clone stands one base away.

This specimen's treatment or condition label, interpreted: suppressive antiretroviral therapy. As a nonspecific positive control representing the CD4+ T cell repertoire, cells were stimulated with anti-CD3/anti-CD28 magnetic beads. Sorting of responding CD4+ T cells was based on upregulation of both CD40 ligand and CD69. Participants were HIV-1-infected adults who started suppressive ART during chronic infection. Participants had undetectable plasma HIV-1 RNA below 50 copies/mL for at least 4 years. To be included, a participant needed positive CMV serology and a CD4+ T cell count above 400 cells/uL. Before stimulation, PBMCs were isolated using density centrifugation and depleted of CD8+ T cells. For roughly 17 hours, CD8-depleted PBMCs were stimulated with anti-CD28/CD49d costimulation, a CD40-blocking antibody, and enfuvirtide, which was added to prevent new infections. Sorting was done on either a Beckman Coulter MoFlo Legacy or an XDP sorter, and propidium iodide was used to exclude dead cells. Genomic DNA was extracted using the QIAamp DNA Mini Kit for samples with more than one million cells and using the Quick-DNA Microprep Kit for all other samples.

Measured from the cysteine to the phenylalanine, the CDR3 is 14 residues long. Only the CDR3 part of the read is kept: 42 bases, read in frame from the first base. Deletion took 4 bases off V and 1 base off J, with a span of 11 bases between the germline ends. According to the germline V gene, CDR1 reads SGDLS and CDR2 reads YYNGEE. The immunoSEQ hsTCRB assay version 4, run in survey mode, was used to sequence TCRbeta repertoires from genomic DNA. Genomic DNA was diluted to around 10 ng/uL, using up to about 1 ug per sample for TCRbeta sequencing. The authors' pipeline ran thus. ImmunoSeq Analyzer 3.0 was used for analysis of TCRbeta data, and diversity was computed on productive nucleotide rearrangements. Using the Immunarch R package, lower-bound TCR diversity was estimated with the improved Chao index and clonality was estimated with the Gini coefficient. Nucleotide rearrangements that differed but encoded the same CDR3beta amino acid sequence were counted as separate clonotypes. TCRbeta sequences significantly enriched in antigen-responding cells relative to anti-CD3/anti-CD28-activated cells were identified by differential abundance analysis. TCRs were clustered by predicted peptide-MHC specificity with GLIPH2, both within individual participants and across merged participant data sets. What TCRdb holds here is the immuneACCESS table cut down to in-frame rearrangements. Part of the clones is not present; checked against another copy, under half of the missing clones reflect an unresolved V gene, and the others are unexplained. V and J calls and clone size are copied from that table; D and trimming were computed from the DNA. The sample includes 40,000 to 45,000 clones, with about 89% observed a single time. The top ten clones comprise approximately 1% of the sample.

The TCR was taken from an adult man with HIV who was CMV-seropositive. Sequenced here: CD4+ T cells sorted from PBMCs after roughly 18-hour stimulation, sampled from a patient who received antiretroviral therapy. What this sample's cell subset or site label stands for: CD40L+CD69+ CD4 T cells responding to anti-CD3/anti-CD28 beads, representing the overall repertoire. This chain joins TRBV9 to TRBJ1-2; no D segment can be confidently identified. The CDR3 protein sequence reads: CASSPDGINYGYTF. The DNA sequence is as follows: TGTGCCAGCAGCCCCGACGGAATTAACTATGGCTACACCTTC.